A single T cell receptor (beta chain) is shown here with its context. Germline loops: CDR1 SNHLY, CDR2 FYNNEI. Deletions cut 6 bases from V and 3 bases from J, with 12 bases between. The CDR3 totals 14 residues. This record comes from a study of blood T cell repertoires in COVID-19. The overall study: There were acute and convalescent COVID-19 samples, and they came from the United States, Italy and Spain. T cells, B-cell-depleted T cells, or PBMCs provided the cDNA or gDNA that served as material.

Repertoires were generated with immunoSEQ multiplex PCR, while TCRdb's copy carries only in-frame clones and drops some. Of 350,000 or so clones listed, more than 70% are singletons. No more than 2 weeks before study entry, exposed participants had met a case of COVID-19. The sequence was collected from a woman in her 30s who had been exposed to COVID-19. The material sequenced was PBMCs or T cells enriched from blood (not recorded which). This chain joins TRBV2 and TRBJ1-5; D might be TRBD1 (6 bases). The CDR3 DNA reads as TGTGCCAGCAGCGCCGACAGGCACAATCAGCCCCAGCATTTT. Amino acids: CASSADRHNQPQHF.